This TCR beta chain was captured by sequencing in a study of T cell changes during pregnancy in multiple sclerosis. Trimming took off 2 bases at V and 7 bases at J, with 9 bases between the two ends. Germline loops: CDR1 GTSNPN, CDR2 SVGIG (reference sequence). The CDR3 extends over 11 amino acids. A single count supports this clone. The repertoire was sequenced with immunoSEQ multiplex PCR; TCRdb's copy has only in-frame clones and lacks some. Among 69,000 or so clones, around 92% were seen once, and the ten largest hold about 2%. The rearrangement joins TRBV30 to TRBJ2-7; D ambiguous. The clonotype was recovered from a female donor in good health, enrolled as a control in a pregnancy study. The sample here was peripheral blood, taken in the third trimester of pregnancy. This CDR3 reads CAWSHGVEQYF. CDR3 in DNA: TGTGCCTGGAGTCACGGAGTAGAGCAGTACTTC.